This passage covers 22 T cell receptor beta chains from one sample sequenced in a study of OX40 agonist ivuxolimab in advanced cancers. Sequenced by immunoSEQ multiplex PCR; TCRdb stores in-frame clones only, minus some. This sample has fewer than 85,000 clones; roughly 84% occur once, and the top ten carry 6.2%. The specimen was CD4+ or CD8+ T cells sorted from blood, collected in a trial of the OX40 agonist ivuxolimab. The receptors shown here come from an adult with an advanced solid tumor such as melanoma, head and neck, liver or kidney cancer.

The rearrangement links TRBV5-5 to TRBJ2-1; D unclear. V was pared by 0 bases and J by 10 bases, with 11 bases between. Germline CDR1 reads SGHKS; CDR2 reads YYEKEE (reference sequence). CDR3 length equals 13 residues. In nucleotides, the CDR3 is TGTGCCAGCAGCTTGGAAGTCCGGCAAGAGCAGTTCTTC. It yields the protein CASSLEVRQEQFF.

Here the CDR3 reads CASATGALHRDTIYF. CDR3 coding DNA: TGTGCCAGCGCTACAGGGGCCCTTCATCGGGACACCATATATTTT. The rearrangement joins TRBV9 to TRBJ1-3; TRBD1 aligns across 7 bases. CDR1 and CDR2 (germline): SGDLS, YYNGEE. J gave up 8 bases and V 7 bases, and 15 bases lay outside the gene matches. This CDR3 has 15 amino acids.

The rearrangement links TRBV5-1 to TRBJ2-6; D is unclear. The CDR3 sequence is 14 residues long. Between the trimmed V and J ends, which lost 6 bases and 0 bases, there was a span of 7 bases. Germline V lookup: CDR1 SGHRS, CDR2 YFSETQ. The CDR3 nucleotides read TGCGCCAGCACGAAGGACTCTGGGGCCAACGTCCTGACTTTC. Amino acids: CASTKDSGANVLTF. Using reference TRBV5-1 and TRBJ2-6 for the parts outside the CDR3, the full variable domain is KAGVTQTPRYLIKTRGQQVTLSCSPISGHRSVSWYQQTPGQGLQFLFEYFSETQRNKGNFPGRFSGRQFSNSRSEMNVSTLELGDSALYLCASTKDSGANVLTFGAGSRLTVL.

The rearrangement links TRBV4-1 to TRBJ1-6; TRBD1 matches at 7 bases. Per germline, CDR1 MGHRA and CDR2 YSYEKL. V gave up 1 base and J gave up 2 bases; unmatched junction bases: 8. The CDR3 runs 18 residues. CDR3 sequence (DNA): TGCGCCAGCAGCCAAGTAGGGAGGGGGCAGCCCTATAATTCACCCCTCCACTTT. As protein: CASSQVGRGQPYNSPLHF.

J is TRBJ1-5 and V is TRBV15; D may be TRBD1 (5 bases). Per germline, CDR1 LNHNV and CDR2 YYDKDF (reference sequence). The CDR3 has 14 amino acids. With 0 bases removed from V and 5 bases from J, the gap between germline ends came to 8 bases. In DNA form, the CDR3 reads TGTGCCACCAGCAGAGATCGGGGGGATCAGCCCCAGCATTTT. Residues: CATSRDRGDQPQHF.

The chain uses TRBV14 and TRBJ2-1; D gene ambiguous. V was pared by 4 bases and J by 0 bases, with 13 bases between. Per the germline V gene, CDR1 is SGHDN and CDR2 is FVKESK. This CDR3 has 16 amino acids. The CDR3 DNA reads as TGTGCCAGCAGCCCTAGGAAGTCGTTCTCCTACAATGAGCAGTTCTTC. Amino acid sequence: CASSPRKSFSYNEQFF.

The J gene is TRBJ2-7, the V gene TRBV18; D gene ambiguous. Trimming removed 3 bases at V and 2 bases at J, with 8 bases between. Germline V gene lookup returns CDR1 KGHSH and CDR2 LQKENI. CDR3 length equals 13 residues. CDR3 in amino acids: CASSPSDTYEQYF. The CDR3 nucleotides read TGTGCCAGCTCACCTTCCGACACCTACGAGCAGTACTTC.

DNA for the CDR3: TGTGCCAGCAGCCTGAGAGGGTGGACAGGTCCCTCTAACTATGGCTACACCTTC. The encoded protein is CASSLRGWTGPSNYGYTF. The V call is TRBV7-2, the J call TRBJ1-2, with 7 positions matching TRBD1. Trimming at V came to 5 bases and at J to 0 bases, leaving 15 bases not matched to a gene. Germline-derived CDR1 and CDR2 are SGHTA and FQGNSA. The CDR3 totals 18 residues.

V usage is TRBV28 and J usage is TRBJ2-5, with D maybe TRBD1 (5 bases). V was trimmed by 6 bases and J by 4 bases, leaving 15 bases between them. Germline lookup yields CDR1 MDHEN and CDR2 SYDVKM. CDR3 length: 14 amino acids. CDR3 residues: CASSSLDRRETQYF. CDR3 in DNA: TGTGCCAGCAGCTCCCTTGACAGAAGAGAGACCCAGTACTTC.

The chain has TRBV6-4 and TRBJ1-1; 8 bases match TRBD1. Germline V gene lookup returns CDR1 MRHNA and CDR2 SNTAGT. The trim removed 5 bases at V and 3 bases at J, leaving 8 bases unmatched. The CDR3 is 15 residues long. Here the CDR3 reads CASSKDRGVDTEAFF. As DNA, the CDR3 is TGTGCCAGCAGTAAAGACAGGGGTGTTGACACTGAAGCTTTCTTT.

The chain employs TRBV5-1 and TRBJ2-5; D possibly corresponds to TRBD1 (6 bases). With the DNA end fitting TRBJ2-7 better, the J assignment may be wrong. Germline lookup yields CDR1 SGHRS and CDR2 YFSETQ. The CDR3 length is 15 residues. CDR3 in amino acids: CASSLGQARIDEQYF. In nucleotides, the CDR3 is TGCGCCAGCAGCTTGGGACAGGCTCGTATCGACGAGCAGTACTTC.

The J gene is TRBJ2-1, the V gene TRBV7-6; possibly TRBD1 for D (6 bases). The V end was cut by 5 bases, the J end by 1 base, with 18 bases between. The CDR3 consists of 17 residues. Per germline, CDR1 SGHVS and CDR2 FNYEAQ. The CDR3 DNA reads as TGTGCCAGCAGCCAGGGGTTCAGCGGTCTATCCTACAATGAGCAGTTCTTC. Its translation is CASSQGFSGLSYNEQFF. Drawing the rest from reference TRBV7-6 and TRBJ2-1, the complete variable domain is GAGVSQSPRYKVTKRGQDVALRCDPISGHVSLYWYRQALGQGPEFLTYFNYEAQQDKSGLPNDRFSAERPEGSISTLTIQRTEQRDSAMYRCASSQGFSGLSYNEQFFGPGTRLTVL.

The chain carries TRBV6-1 and TRBJ2-7; the D call may be TRBD1 or TRBD2 (6 bases each). CDR3 size: 14 residues. The V and J ends lost 4 bases and 2 bases respectively, with 12 bases between them. The germline gives CDR1 MNHNS, CDR2 SASEGT. This CDR3 is CASSVHGGAYEQYF. CDR3 in DNA: TGTGCCAGCAGTGTTCACGGGGGCGCCTACGAGCAGTACTTC.

In the case of this clone: One end of the junction is discordant with germline, which a read error may explain. The chain employs TRBV6-1 and TRBJ2-5, with D possibly TRBD2 on 5 matching bases. The CDR3 runs to 13 residues. Germline values: CDR1 MNHNS, CDR2 SASEGT. CDR3 nucleotide sequence: TGTGCCAGCAAGCGGCAGTTAAGAGAGGCCCAGTACTTC. Protein: CASKRQLREAQYF.

The rearrangement joins TRBV6-1 to TRBJ2-7; maybe TRBD1 (5 bases). Germline values: CDR1 MNHNS, CDR2 SASEGT. The CDR3 has 12 amino acids. With 8 bases removed from V and 2 bases from J, the gap between germline ends came to 10 bases. CDR3 region: CASQMTAYEQYF. Written as DNA, the CDR3 is TGTGCCAGCCAAATGACAGCCTACGAGCAGTACTTC.

This clone was found once. The chain is built from TRBV18 and TRBJ2-1; D not certain. V lost 3 bases to trimming and J lost 7 bases, with 16 bases between them. Germline V lookup: CDR1 KGHSH, CDR2 LQKENI. The CDR3 extends over 15 amino acids. CDR3: CASSPKTRPSNEQFF. The CDR3 DNA reads as TGTGCCAGCTCACCTAAGACACGACCGTCAAATGAGCAGTTCTTC.

The chain uses TRBV6-5 and TRBJ1-5, with D uncertain. The germline CDR1 and CDR2 sequences are MNHEY and SVGAGI. Deletions cut 5 bases from V and 4 bases from J, with 12 bases between. The length of the CDR3 is 14 residues. The DNA for the CDR3 is TGTGCCAGCAGTGAAAGGGCAGGAAATCAGCCCCAGCATTTT. This codes for CASSERAGNQPQHF.

The J gene is TRBJ2-3, the V gene TRBV6-6; the D call may be TRBD1 or TRBD2 (5 bases each). Germline lookup yields CDR1 MNHNY and CDR2 SVGAGI (reference sequence). Trimming took 4 bases from V and 9 from J, leaving 17 bases between them. This CDR3 has 14 residues. The CDR3 nucleotides are TGTGCCAGCAGTTCCCGGGACCTCACCCAAACGCAGTATTTT. This codes for CASSSRDLTQTQYF.

The V and J genes are TRBV5-1 and TRBJ2-5; 9 nucleotides match TRBD1. Per the germline V gene, CDR1 is SGHRS and CDR2 is YFSETQ. V trimming: 1 base; J trimming: 5 bases; junction bases outside the gene matches: 12. The CDR3 covers 17 residues. In DNA, the CDR3 is TGCGCCAGCAGCTTGTCAGTGGACAGGGGAATTCGGGAGACCCAGTACTTC. Protein: CASSLSVDRGIRETQYF.

The chain couples TRBV5-4 to TRBJ1-1, with D unresolved. The V gene's germline CDR1 is SGHNT and CDR2 YYREEE (reference sequence). Trimming took 1 base from V and 4 from J, leaving 5 bases between them. This CDR3 comprises 12 residues. CDR3 region: CASSLYGTEAFF. The CDR3 DNA sequence: TGTGCCAGCAGCTTGTACGGCACTGAAGCTTTCTTT.

The chain carries TRBV28 and TRBJ2-3, with 8 bases aligning to TRBD1. From germline, CDR1 is MDHEN and CDR2 SYDVKM. CDR3 length equals 14 residues. Germline trimming cut 6 bases from V and 2 bases from J; bases unmatched to any gene: 4. Here the CDR3 DNA reads TGTGCCAGCAGCTTGGACAGGGTCACAGATACGCAGTATTTT. As protein: CASSLDRVTDTQYF. Full variable domain (remainder filled in from reference TRBV28 and TRBJ2-3): DVKVTQSSRYLVKRTGEKVFLECVQDMDHENMFWYRQDPGLGLRLIYFSYDVKMKEKGDIPEGYSVSREKKERFSLILESASTNQTSMYLCASSLDRVTDTQYFGPGTRLTVL.

To note about this clone: One end of the junction does not line up with germline, which may come from a read error. CDR3 residues: CASSLDYEQYF. Here the CDR3 DNA reads TGTGCCAGCAGCTTGGACTACGAGCAGTACTTC. The gene calls are TRBV5-1 and TRBJ2-7; unclear D gene. This CDR3 is built from 11 residues. Germline V gives CDR1 SGHRS, CDR2 YFSETQ.